Below are 13 T cell receptor beta chains sequenced from a single sample in a study of OX40 agonist ivuxolimab in advanced cancers. Profiled with immunoSEQ multiplex PCR; TCRdb holds only in-frame clones, not every one. The top ten hold about 4% of the sample, which has tens of thousands of clones, 80% to 90% seen once. The sample in question was CD4+ or CD8+ T cells sorted from blood, obtained in a trial of the OX40 agonist ivuxolimab. Receptors originate from an adult with an advanced solid tumor such as melanoma, head and neck, liver or kidney cancer.

V and J are TRBV4-1 and TRBJ2-3; D might be TRBD2 (5 bases). This CDR3 contains 16 residues. The V end was cut by 1 base, the J end by 0 bases, with 11 bases between. Germline V gene data show CDR1 as MGHRA and CDR2 as YSYEKL. CDR3: CASSQGVAHSTDTQYF. The CDR3 nucleotides read TGCGCCAGCAGCCAAGGGGTAGCGCACAGCACAGATACGCAGTATTTT.

V and J are TRBV4-3 and TRBJ2-1; no clear D. Germline assignment: CDR1 LGHNA and CDR2 YSLEER. Trimming removed 0 bases from V and 10 bases from J, with 10 bases in between. The CDR3 has 13 residues. The CDR3 here is CASSQDILTEQFF. The CDR3, as DNA: TGCGCCAGCAGCCAAGATATCCTCACCGAGCAGTTCTTC.

The gene calls are TRBV11-1 and TRBJ1-1, with TRBD1 matching over 7 bases. Germline V gene data show CDR1 as SGHAT and CDR2 as FQDESV (reference sequence). Trimming removed 8 bases from V and 5 bases from J; junction bases left unmatched: 14. The CDR3 is 15 residues long. CDR3 residues: CASHRGSAGGTEAFF. The CDR3 DNA is TGTGCCAGCCACAGAGGCTCGGCAGGGGGGACTGAAGCTTTCTTT.

The chain links TRBV7-3 to TRBJ2-1, with 7 bases aligning to TRBD2. CDR1 and CDR2 (germline): SGHTA, FQGTGA. The CDR3 runs to 13 residues. V was pared by 2 bases and J by 8 bases, with 3 bases of the junction left unmatched. The CDR3 region has the DNA TGTGCCAGCAGCTTATCGGGGGGACATGAGCAGTTCTTC. This translates into CASSLSGGHEQFF.

The rearrangement links TRBV4-1 to TRBJ1-1; 9 bases align to TRBD1. J lost 3 bases, V lost 2 bases, and 7 bases had no gene match. The germline CDR1 and CDR2 sequences are MGHRA and YSYEKL. CDR3 length equals 16 residues. Written as DNA, the CDR3 is TGCGCCAGCAGCCAACCCTCCGGACAGGGGCACACTGAAGCTTTCTTT. Translated: CASSQPSGQGHTEAFF.

J is TRBJ2-5 and V is TRBV5-1, with a possible D match to TRBD1 (6 bases). From germline, CDR1 is SGHRS and CDR2 YFSETQ. This CDR3 contains 16 residues. The ends were cut back, 0 bases at V and 7 bases at J, with 19 bases in the middle. CDR3 sequence: CASSLDAGVSSGTQYF. The DNA for the CDR3 is TGCGCCAGCAGCTTGGACGCAGGGGTCTCATCAGGGACCCAGTACTTC.

The chain carries TRBV6-5 and TRBJ2-7; D call uncertain. This CDR3 is built from 11 residues. V was trimmed by 4 bases and J by 7 bases, leaving 8 bases between them. The germline V gene has CDR1 MNHEY and CDR2 SVGAGI. The CDR3 here is CASSSYREQYF. In nucleotides, the CDR3 is TGTGCCAGCAGTTCATATAGGGAGCAGTACTTC.

This sequence joins TRBV18 and TRBJ1-3, with unresolved D. The V end was cut by 3 bases, the J end by 0 bases, with 12 bases between. The CDR3 runs to 16 residues. Germline assignment: CDR1 KGHSH and CDR2 LQKENI. CDR3: CASSPGPSSSGNTIYF. The CDR3 DNA reads as TGTGCCAGCTCACCCGGACCCTCGAGCTCTGGAAACACCATATATTTT.

A few counts support this clone. The genes are TRBV2 and TRBJ2-7, with 11 bases aligning to TRBD2. This CDR3 has 16 amino acids. V gave up 6 bases and J gave up 0 bases; unmatched junction bases: 7. CDR1 and CDR2 from the germline V gene are SNHLY and FYNNEI. The CDR3 here is CASRGGLAGASYEQYF. The CDR3 coding sequence is TGTGCCAGCAGAGGAGGACTAGCGGGCGCCTCCTACGAGCAGTACTTC. Full variable domain (outside the CDR3, taken from reference TRBV2 and TRBJ2-7): EPEVTQTPSHQVTQMGQEVILRCVPISNHLYFYWYRQILGQKVEFLVSFYNNEISEKSEIFDDQFSVERPDGSNFTLKIRSTKLEDSAMYFCASRGGLAGASYEQYFGPGTRLTVT.

The genes are TRBV9 and TRBJ2-1; 10 bases map to TRBD1. V lost 0 bases and J lost 6; bases outside the gene matches: 3. The V gene's germline CDR1 is SGDLS and CDR2 YYNGEE. This CDR3 has 15 amino acids. CDR3 region: CASSVGGTGANEQFF. CDR3 bases: TGTGCCAGCAGCGTAGGGGGGACAGGGGCCAATGAGCAGTTCTTC. The full variable domain, in which reference TRBV9 and TRBJ2-1 provide the parts outside the CDR3, is DSGVTQTPKHLITATGQRVTLRCSPRSGDLSVYWYQQSLDQGLQFLIQYYNGEERAKGNILERFSAQQFPDLHSELNLSSLELGDSALYFCASSVGGTGANEQFFGPGTRLTVL.

The V gene is TRBV7-6, the J gene TRBJ2-7, with D unresolved. The CDR3 has 16 amino acids. Germline lookup yields CDR1 SGHVS and CDR2 FNYEAQ. The V gene lost 0 bases and the J gene lost 0 bases, with 12 bases spanning the gap. Written as DNA, the CDR3 is TGTGCCAGCAGCTTAGCGGCTGCGAGTCGCTCCTACGAGCAGTACTTC. As protein: CASSLAAASRSYEQYF.

J is TRBJ1-5 and V is TRBV7-8; 7 nucleotides agree with TRBD1. The CDR3 is 17 amino acids. Germline CDR1 and CDR2: SGHVS and FQNEAQ. The J segment lost 1 base and the V segment lost 5 bases, leaving 11 bases of the junction unmatched. The CDR3 coding sequence is TGTGCCAGCAGCAACCTACAGGGGATGGGGAGCAATCAGCCCCAGCATTTT. It specifies CASSNLQGMGSNQPQHF.

The gene calls are TRBV6-5 and TRBJ1-1, with D unclear. Trimming removed 5 bases from V and 1 base from J, with 11 bases in between. The CDR3 spans 14 residues. Germline V gene sequence: CDR1 MNHEY, CDR2 SVGAGI. CDR3 bases: TGTGCCAGCAGTGCAGGACTGGGGAACACTGAAGCTTTCTTT. This translates into CASSAGLGNTEAFF.